These 7 T cell receptor beta chains share one sample of origin, sequenced in a study of a mutant IDH1 vaccine in newly diagnosed glioma (dated by TCRdb to about 2021). The protocol used for the library was the immunoSEQ multiplex PCR assay. This is the immuneACCESS table as TCRdb keeps it, with only in-frame sequences that have V and J called. A part of the clones is gone; compared with another copy, unresolved V genes explain less than half, and the rest is unexplained. This sample gives 45,000 to 65,000 clones in total; around 82% of them show up just once. The leading ten clones occupy 2.5% to 3.5% of the sample. No antigen has been identified for these receptors. In light of the paper, this sample's time point label describes: week 5, during vaccination. Every vaccine dose consisted of 300 ug of a 20-mer mutant IDH1 peptide in Montanide, administered subcutaneously together with topical imiquimod.

The specimen comprised PBMCs, sampled from a glioma patient whose treatment included an IDH1 peptide vaccine. The receptors were gathered from a young woman with glioma. Some clones in this sample may be carry-over from other donors' samples.

This clone appeared a single time. This sequence joins TRBV5-6 and TRBJ1-1; D not resolved. In germline, CDR1 is SGHDT, CDR2 YYEEEE. The CDR3 covers 14 residues. Trimming pared 0 bases from V and 1 base from J, leaving 7 bases between. Here the CDR3 reads CASSLVAQNTEAFF. DNA for the CDR3: TGTGCCAGCAGCTTGGTTGCCCAGAACACTGAAGCTTTCTTT.

The chain uses TRBV10-3 and TRBJ1-1; tentatively, D is TRBD1 (6 bases). The CDR3 has 14 amino acids. Germline V gene sequence: CDR1 ENHRY, CDR2 SYGVKD. The V gene lost 4 bases and the J gene lost 6 bases, with 15 bases spanning the gap. This chain's CDR3 is CAISGWGAEPEAFF. The DNA of the CDR3 is TGTGCCATCAGTGGTTGGGGGGCAGAGCCTGAAGCTTTCTTT.

DNA of the CDR3: TGTGCCAGCAGTTTAGCGGGGGCTAAGGAGCAGTTCTTC. It encodes CASSLAGAKEQFF. The rearrangement links TRBV27 to TRBJ2-1, with D possibly TRBD2 on 7 matching bases. The CDR3 contains 13 residues. Per the germline V gene, CDR1 is MNHEY and CDR2 is SMNVEV (reference sequence). V shed 2 bases and J shed 10 bases, with 12 bases lying between them.

This CDR3 reads CASSQGPLGEAFF. In DNA form, the CDR3 reads TGCGCCAGCAGCCAGGGTCCTCTTGGTGAAGCTTTCTTT. The V gene is TRBV4-1, the J gene TRBJ1-1; no firm D call. The length of the CDR3 is 13 residues. V was clipped by 3 bases and J by 7 bases, with 12 bases between them. Looked up from germline, CDR1 is MGHRA and CDR2 is YSYEKL.

The chain is built from TRBV6-5 and TRBJ1-2; D uncertain. The V and J ends lost 4 bases and 4 bases respectively, with 10 bases between them. Germline CDR1 and CDR2: MNHEY and SVGAGI. This CDR3 spans 13 amino acids. In DNA form, the CDR3 reads TGTGCCAGCAGTTTTGGGGTTGGCTATGGCTACACCTTC. This translates into CASSFGVGYGYTF.

The chain carries TRBV6-5 and TRBJ1-5; 9 nucleotides agree with TRBD1. Per the germline V gene, CDR1 is MNHEY and CDR2 is SVGAGI. The CDR3 spans 14 residues. V gave up 6 bases and J gave up 2 bases; unmatched junction bases: 2. The CDR3, as DNA: TGTGCCAGCAGGGACAGGGGAGGCAATCAGCCCCAGCATTTT. This gives the protein CASRDRGGNQPQHF.

V is TRBV5-1 and J is TRBJ2-7; 7 bases are shared with TRBD2. With 0 bases clipped from V and 4 bases from J, the junction kept 7 bases outside the gene matches. CDR1 is SGHRS, CDR2 YFSETQ, per germline. This CDR3 region has 15 residues. The CDR3 region has the DNA TGCGCCAGCAGCTTGGTTGCGGGAGTGACGTACGAGCAGTACTTC. Amino acids: CASSLVAGVTYEQYF.